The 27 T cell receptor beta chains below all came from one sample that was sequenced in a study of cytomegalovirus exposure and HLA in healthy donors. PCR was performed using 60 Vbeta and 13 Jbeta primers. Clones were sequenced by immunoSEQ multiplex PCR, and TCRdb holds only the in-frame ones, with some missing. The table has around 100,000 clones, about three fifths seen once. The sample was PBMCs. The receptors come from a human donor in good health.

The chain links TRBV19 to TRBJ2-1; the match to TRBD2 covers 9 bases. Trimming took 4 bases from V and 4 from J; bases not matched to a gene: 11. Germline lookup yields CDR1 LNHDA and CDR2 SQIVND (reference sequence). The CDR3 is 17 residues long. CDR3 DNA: TGTGCCAGTAGTACGACCTTAGCGGGAGATGGGTACAATGAGCAGTTCTTC. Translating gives CASSTTLAGDGYNEQFF.

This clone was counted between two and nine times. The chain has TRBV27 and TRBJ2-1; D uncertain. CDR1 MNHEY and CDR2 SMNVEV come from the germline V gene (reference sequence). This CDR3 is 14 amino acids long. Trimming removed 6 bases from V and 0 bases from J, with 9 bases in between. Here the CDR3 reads CASSPYNSYNEQFF. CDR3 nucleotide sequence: TGTGCCAGCAGCCCCTATAACTCCTACAATGAGCAGTTCTTC.

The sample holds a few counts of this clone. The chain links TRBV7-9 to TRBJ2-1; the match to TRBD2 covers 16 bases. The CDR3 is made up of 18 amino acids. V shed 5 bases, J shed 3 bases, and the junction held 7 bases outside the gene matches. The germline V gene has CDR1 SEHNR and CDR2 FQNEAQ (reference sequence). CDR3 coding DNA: TGTGCCAGCAGCGCGGGGACTAGCGGGAGGGCTAACTACAATGAGCAGTTCTTC. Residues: CASSAGTSGRANYNEQFF. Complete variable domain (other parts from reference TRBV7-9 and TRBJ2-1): DTGVSQNPRHKITKRGQNVTFRCDPISEHNRLYWYRQTLGQGPEFLTYFQNEAQLEKSRLLSDRFSAERPKGSFSTLEIQRTEQGDSAMYLCASSAGTSGRANYNEQFFGPGTRLTVL.

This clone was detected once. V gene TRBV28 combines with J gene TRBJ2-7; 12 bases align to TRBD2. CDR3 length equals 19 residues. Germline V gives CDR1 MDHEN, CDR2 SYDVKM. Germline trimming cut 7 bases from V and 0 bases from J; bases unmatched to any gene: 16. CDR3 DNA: TGTGCCAGCACTTCCGCCGGGCTAGCGGGAGGGGTTGGCTCCTACGAGCAGTACTTC. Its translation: CASTSAGLAGGVGSYEQYF.

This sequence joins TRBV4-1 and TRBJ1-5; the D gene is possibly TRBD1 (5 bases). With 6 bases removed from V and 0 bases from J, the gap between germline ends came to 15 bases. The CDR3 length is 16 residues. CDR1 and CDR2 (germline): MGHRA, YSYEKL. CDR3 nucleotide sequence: TGCGCCAGCAGAGAACGCATAGGGGATAGCAATCAGCCCCAGCATTTT. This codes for CASRERIGDSNQPQHF.

The CDR3 sequence: CATSPLGPVGNQPQHF. CDR3 in DNA: TGTGCCACCTCGCCCCTGGGGCCCGTAGGCAATCAGCCCCAGCATTTT. This chain connects TRBV10-3 to TRBJ1-5; perhaps TRBD1 as D (5 bases). Trimming cost V 10 bases and J 2 bases, with 21 bases left between them. The germline V gene has CDR1 ENHRY and CDR2 SYGVKD. There are 16 residues in the CDR3.

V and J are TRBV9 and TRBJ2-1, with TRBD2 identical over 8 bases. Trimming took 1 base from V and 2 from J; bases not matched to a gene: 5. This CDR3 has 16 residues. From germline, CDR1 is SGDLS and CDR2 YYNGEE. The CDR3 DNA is TGTGCCAGCAGCGTATACCTAGCGGGTGCCTACAATGAGCAGTTCTTC. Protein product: CASSVYLAGAYNEQFF.

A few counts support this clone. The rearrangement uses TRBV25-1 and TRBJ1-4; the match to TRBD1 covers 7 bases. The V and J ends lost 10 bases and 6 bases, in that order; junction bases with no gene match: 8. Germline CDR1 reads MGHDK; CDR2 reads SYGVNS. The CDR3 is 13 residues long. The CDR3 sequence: CATQGGADEKLFF. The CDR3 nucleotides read TGTGCCACTCAAGGGGGCGCGGATGAAAAACTGTTTTTT.

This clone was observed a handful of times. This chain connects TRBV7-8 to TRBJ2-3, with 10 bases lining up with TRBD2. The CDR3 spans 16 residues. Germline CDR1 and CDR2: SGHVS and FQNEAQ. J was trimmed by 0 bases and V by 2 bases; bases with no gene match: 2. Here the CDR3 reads CASSLPTSGSTDTQYF. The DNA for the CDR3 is TGTGCCAGCAGCTTACCGACTAGCGGGAGCACAGATACGCAGTATTTT.

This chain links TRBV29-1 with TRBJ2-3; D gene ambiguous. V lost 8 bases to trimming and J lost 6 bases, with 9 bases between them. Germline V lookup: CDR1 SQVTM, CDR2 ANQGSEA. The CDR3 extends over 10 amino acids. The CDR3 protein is CSTRVDTQYF. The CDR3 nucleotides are TGCAGCACTCGTGTCGATACGCAGTATTTT.

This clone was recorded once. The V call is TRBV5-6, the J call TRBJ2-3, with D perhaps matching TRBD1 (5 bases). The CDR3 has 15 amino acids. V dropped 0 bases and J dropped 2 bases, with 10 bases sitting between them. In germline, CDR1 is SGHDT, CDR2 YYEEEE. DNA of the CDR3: TGTGCCAGCAGCTTGGATACAGGAGTCACAGATACGCAGTATTTT. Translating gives CASSLDTGVTDTQYF.

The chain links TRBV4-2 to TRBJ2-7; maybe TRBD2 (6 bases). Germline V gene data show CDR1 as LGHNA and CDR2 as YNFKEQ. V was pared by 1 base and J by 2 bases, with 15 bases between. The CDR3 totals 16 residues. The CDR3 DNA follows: TGTGCCAGCAGCCAAGTCTCCGGGGGAGGCACCTACGAGCAGTACTTC. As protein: CASSQVSGGGTYEQYF.

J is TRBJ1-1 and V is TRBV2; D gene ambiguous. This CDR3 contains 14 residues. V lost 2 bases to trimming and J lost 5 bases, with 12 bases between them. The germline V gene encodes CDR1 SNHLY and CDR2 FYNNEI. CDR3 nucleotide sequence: TGTGCCAGCAGTGAATATCCAGGAGGGACTGAAGCTTTCTTT. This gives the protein CASSEYPGGTEAFF.

CDR3 DNA: TGTGCCAGCAGTTTCGGTGCAGGGGGCGAGACCCAGTACTTC. It yields the protein CASSFGAGGETQYF. The V gene is TRBV6-1, the J gene TRBJ2-5; 8 bases agree with TRBD1. This CDR3 region has 14 residues. The germline V gene has CDR1 MNHNS and CDR2 SASEGT. The J segment lost 5 bases and the V segment lost 5 bases, leaving 7 bases of the junction unmatched.

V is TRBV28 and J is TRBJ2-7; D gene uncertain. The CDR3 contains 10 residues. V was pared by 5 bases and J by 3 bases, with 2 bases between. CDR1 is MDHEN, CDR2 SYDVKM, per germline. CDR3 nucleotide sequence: TGTGCCAGCAGTCACTACGAGCAGTACTTC. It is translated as CASSHYEQYF.

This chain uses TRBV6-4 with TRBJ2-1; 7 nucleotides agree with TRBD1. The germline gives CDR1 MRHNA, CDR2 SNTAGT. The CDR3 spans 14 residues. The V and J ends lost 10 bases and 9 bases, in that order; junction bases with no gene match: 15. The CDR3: CATQETTGLREQFF. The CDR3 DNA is TGTGCCACCCAAGAGACGACAGGGCTTCGTGAGCAGTTCTTC.

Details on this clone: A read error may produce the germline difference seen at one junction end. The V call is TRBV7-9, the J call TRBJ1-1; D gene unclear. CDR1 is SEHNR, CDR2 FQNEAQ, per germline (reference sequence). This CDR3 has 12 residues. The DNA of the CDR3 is TGTTCCAGCAGCTTCGCAGGCGCGGGAACTTTCTTT. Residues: CSSSFAGAGTFF.

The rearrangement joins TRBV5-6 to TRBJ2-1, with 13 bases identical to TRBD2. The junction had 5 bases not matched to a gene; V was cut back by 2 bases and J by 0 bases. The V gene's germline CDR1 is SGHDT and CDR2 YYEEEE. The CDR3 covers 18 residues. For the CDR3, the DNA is TGTGCCAGCAGCTTACTAGCGGGAGGGCCGGGCTCCTACAATGAGCAGTTCTTC. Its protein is CASSLLAGGPGSYNEQFF.

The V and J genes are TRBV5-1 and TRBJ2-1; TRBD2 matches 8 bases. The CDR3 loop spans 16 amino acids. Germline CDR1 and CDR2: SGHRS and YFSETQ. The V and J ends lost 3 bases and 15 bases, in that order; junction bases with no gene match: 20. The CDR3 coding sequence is TGCGCCAGCAGCTCCACCCCCTGGACTAGCTGGGAGGATCCGTTCTTC. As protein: CASSSTPWTSWEDPFF.

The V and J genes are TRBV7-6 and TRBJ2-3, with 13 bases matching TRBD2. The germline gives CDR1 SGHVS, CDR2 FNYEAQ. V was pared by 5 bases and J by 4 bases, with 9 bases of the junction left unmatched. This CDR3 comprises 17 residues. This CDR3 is CASSQGLAGRGADTQYF. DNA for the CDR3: TGTGCCAGCAGCCAGGGACTAGCGGGACGGGGGGCAGATACGCAGTATTTT.

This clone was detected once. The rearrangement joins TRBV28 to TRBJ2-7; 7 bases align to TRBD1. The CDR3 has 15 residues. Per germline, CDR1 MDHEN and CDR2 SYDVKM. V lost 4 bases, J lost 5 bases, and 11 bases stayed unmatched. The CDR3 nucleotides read TGTGCCAGCAGTTCCTACAGGGGTAGAGGCCACGAGCAGTACTTC. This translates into CASSSYRGRGHEQYF.

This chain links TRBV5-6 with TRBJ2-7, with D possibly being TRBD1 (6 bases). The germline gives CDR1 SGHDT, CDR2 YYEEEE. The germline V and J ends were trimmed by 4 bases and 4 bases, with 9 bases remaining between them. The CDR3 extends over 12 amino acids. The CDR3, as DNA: TGTGCCAGCAGCCCACAGGGATACGAGCAGTACTTC. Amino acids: CASSPQGYEQYF.

This chain's CDR3 is CSATGGGPQAFF. CDR3 DNA sequence: TGCAGCGCAACGGGGGGGGGACCTCAAGCTTTCTTT. The chain links TRBV29-1 to TRBJ1-1; tentative D call: TRBD1 (5 bases). Germline values: CDR1 SQVTM, CDR2 ANQGSEA. V dropped 7 bases and J dropped 9 bases, with 18 bases sitting between them. CDR3 length equals 12 residues.

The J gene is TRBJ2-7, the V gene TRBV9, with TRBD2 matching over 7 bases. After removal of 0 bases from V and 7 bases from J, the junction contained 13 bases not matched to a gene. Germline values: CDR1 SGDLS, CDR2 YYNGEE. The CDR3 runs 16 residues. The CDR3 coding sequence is TGTGCCAGCAGCGTAGGTCTAGCGGACACGTTTCGGGAGCAGTACTTC. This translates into CASSVGLADTFREQYF. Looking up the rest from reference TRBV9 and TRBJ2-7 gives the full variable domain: DSGVTQTPKHLITATGQRVTLRCSPRSGDLSVYWYQQSLDQGLQFLIQYYNGEERAKGNILERFSAQQFPDLHSELNLSSLELGDSALYFCASSVGLADTFREQYFGPGTRLTVT.

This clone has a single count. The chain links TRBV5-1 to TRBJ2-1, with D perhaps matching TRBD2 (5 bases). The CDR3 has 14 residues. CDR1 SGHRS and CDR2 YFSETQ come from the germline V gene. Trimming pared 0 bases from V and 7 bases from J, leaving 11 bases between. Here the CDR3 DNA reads TGCGCCAGCAGCTTGGGGGTAGCGAGGAATGAGCAGTTCTTC. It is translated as CASSLGVARNEQFF. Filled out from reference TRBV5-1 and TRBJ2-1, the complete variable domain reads KAGVTQTPRYLIKTRGQQVTLSCSPISGHRSVSWYQQTPGQGLQFLFEYFSETQRNKGNFPGRFSGRQFSNSRSEMNVSTLELGDSALYLCASSLGVARNEQFFGPGTRLTVL.

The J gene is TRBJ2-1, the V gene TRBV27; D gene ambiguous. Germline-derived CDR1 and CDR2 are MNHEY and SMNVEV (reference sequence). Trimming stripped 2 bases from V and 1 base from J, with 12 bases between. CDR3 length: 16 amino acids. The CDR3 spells CASSLSWPPSYNEQFF. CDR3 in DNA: TGTGCCAGCAGTTTAAGTTGGCCCCCTTCCTACAATGAGCAGTTCTTC.

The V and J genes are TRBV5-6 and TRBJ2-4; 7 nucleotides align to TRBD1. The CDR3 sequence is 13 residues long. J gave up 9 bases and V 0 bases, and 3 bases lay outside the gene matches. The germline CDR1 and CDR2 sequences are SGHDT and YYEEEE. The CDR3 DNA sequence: TGTGCCAGCAGCTTGGGACAGGGCAGCATTCAGTACTTC. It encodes CASSLGQGSIQYF.